A selection of T cell receptor beta chains follows, all from one sample in a study of cytotoxic CD8 clonotypes in ibrutinib-treated CLL. The repertoire was sequenced with immunoSEQ multiplex PCR; TCRdb's copy has only in-frame clones and lacks some. This sample has roughly 220,000 clones, with just over 70% found just once. The source material was PBMCs, sampled after 12 months of ibrutinib treatment. The receptors shown here come from a human donor with chronic lymphocytic leukemia. Both conserved end residues are part of each CDR3. D genes are given only for firm matches. Size tells how often a clone was seen (once, few, many) or the class of an expanded clone, and some rows leave it out.

clone_size,v_call,cdr3_length,d_call,j_call,cdr3_aa,cdr3_nt
.,TRBV5-4,14,TRBD1,TRBJ2-1,CASSLSGQGIKQFF,TGTGCCAGCAGCTTGTCGGGACAGGGAATAAAGCAGTTCTTC
once,TRBV2,15,TRBD2,TRBJ2-2,CASRRQAGGTGELFF,TGTGCCAGCAGAAGACAAGCGGGAGGTACCGGGGAGCTGTTTTTT
few,TRBV11-2,12,.,TRBJ1-6,CASSQNRSPLHF,TGTGCCAGCAGCCAGAATAGGTCACCCCTCCACTTT
.,TRBV19,14,.,TRBJ2-3,CASSRSINVGTQYF,TGTGCCAGTAGTAGGTCCATCAATGTCGGTACGCAGTATTTT
once,TRBV18,14,.,TRBJ2-7,CASSPQKGAYEQYF,TGTGCCAGCTCACCACAGAAGGGCGCCTACGAGCAGTACTTC
.,TRBV29-1,14,TRBD1,TRBJ1-3,CSGWTGSSGNTIYF,TGCAGCGGTTGGACAGGGAGCTCTGGAAACACCATATATTTT
medium-sized,TRBV5-4,15,.,TRBJ2-7,CASSLGVAVVHEQYF,TGTGCCAGCAGCTTGGGGGTAGCCGTAGTCCACGAGCAGTACTTC
.,TRBV11-2,14,.,TRBJ2-5,CASRSTGAWETQYF,TGTGCCAGCAGGTCGACAGGCGCGTGGGAGACCCAGTACTTC
.,TRBV4-3,15,.,TRBJ1-5,CASSQDGVGNQPQHF,TGCGCCAGCAGCCAAGATGGGGTGGGCAATCAGCCCCAGCATTTT
few,TRBV6-1,14,.,TRBJ1-2,CASRGKLANYGYTF,TGTGCCAGCAGGGGGAAGTTAGCTAACTATGGCTACACCTTC
.,TRBV27,13,.,TRBJ1-4,CASSFRTNEKLFF,TGTGCCAGCAGTTTTCGAACTAATGAAAAACTGTTTTTT
.,TRBV7-6,15,TRBD2,TRBJ2-7,CASSFLAGGPYEQYF,TGTGCCAGCAGCTTTCTAGCGGGAGGACCCTACGAGCAGTACTTC
once,TRBV6-4,13,TRBD1,TRBJ2-7,CASSQTGTYEQYF,TGTGCCAGCAGTCAGACAGGGACCTACGAGCAGTACTTC
.,TRBV28,12,.,TRBJ1-1,CASPGTDHEAFF,TGTGCCAGCCCTGGGACTGACCATGAAGCTTTCTTT
.,TRBV2,15,.,TRBJ1-5,CASSNLRGINQPQHF,TGTGCCAGCAGTAACCTCCGGGGGATCAATCAGCCCCAGCATTTT
once,TRBV9,14,.,TRBJ1-4,CASSPGVGGEKLFF,TGTGCCAGCAGCCCAGGGGTTGGGGGTGAAAAACTGTTTTTT
few,TRBV4-2,17,TRBD2,TRBJ2-1,CASSQALGAGGYNEQFF,TGTGCCAGCAGCCAAGCCCTGGGGGCGGGAGGGTACAATGAGCAGTTCTTC
.,TRBV6-5,13,.,TRBJ2-7,CASRADRGGEQYF,TGTGCCAGCAGAGCTGACAGAGGGGGGGAGCAGTACTTC
.,TRBV6-5,15,.,TRBJ1-4,CASSYAPEGLEKLFF,TGTGCCAGCAGTTACGCCCCTGAGGGTCTTGAAAAACTGTTTTTT
.,TRBV7-9,16,TRBD2,TRBJ2-3,CASSPLQRGYTDTQYF,TGTGCCAGCAGCCCCCTCCAGCGGGGATACACAGATACGCAGTATTTT
few,TRBV6-5,14,TRBD1,TRBJ1-1,CASSYDRADTEAFF,TGTGCCAGCAGTTACGACAGGGCCGACACTGAAGCTTTCTTT
once,TRBV30,15,TRBD1,TRBJ2-5,CAWSGTGLPQETQYF,TGTGCCTGGAGTGGGACAGGCTTACCTCAAGAGACCCAGTACTTC
few,TRBV7-3,12,.,TRBJ2-6,CASSLTGTTLTF,TGTGCCAGCAGCTTAACCGGGACAACTCTGACTTTC
.,TRBV25-1,15,.,TRBJ1-4,CASSDLLGTFTQLFF,TGTGCCAGCAGTGACCTTCTAGGGACATTCACACAACTGTTTTTT
.,TRBV5-1,16,.,TRBJ2-2,CASSLERAKGTGELFF,TGCGCCAGCAGCTTGGAGAGGGCCAAGGGCACCGGGGAGCTGTTTTTT
few,TRBV5-1,13,.,TRBJ2-7,CASSLEASYEQYF,TGCGCCAGCAGCTTGGAAGCCTCCTACGAGCAGTACTTC
.,TRBV18,15,.,TRBJ1-5,CASSPLGGSNQPQHF,TGTGCCAGCTCACCACTTGGGGGAAGCAATCAGCCCCAGCATTTT
.,TRBV5-6,15,.,TRBJ1-2,CASSFSTGLWGGYTF,TGTGCCAGCAGCTTTAGTACAGGGCTGTGGGGCGGCTACACCTTC
.,TRBV5-1,14,TRBD1,TRBJ1-1,CASSSQGARTEAFF,TGCGCCAGCAGCTCCCAGGGGGCACGGACTGAAGCTTTCTTT
.,TRBV30,13,.,TRBJ1-5,CAWSHRADQPQHF,TGTGCCTGGAGTCACAGGGCGGATCAGCCCCAGCATTTT
few,TRBV9,14,TRBD2,TRBJ2-2,CASSVEVGRRELFF,TGTGCCAGCAGCGTAGAAGTCGGGAGGCGGGAGCTGTTTTTT
.,TRBV27,17,TRBD1,TRBJ2-4,CASSVPKGAPAKNIQYF,TGTGCCAGCAGTGTCCCGAAGGGGGCCCCAGCCAAAAACATTCAGTACTTC
.,TRBV6-5,15,.,TRBJ2-7,CASSYSGRLSYEQYF,TGTGCCAGCAGTTACTCAGGCAGGTTGTCCTACGAGCAGTACTTC
.,TRBV7-8,17,.,TRBJ2-5,CASSLAGRGRRQETQYF,TGTGCCAGCAGCTTAGCGGGAAGGGGACGCCGCCAAGAGACCCAGTACTTC
.,TRBV7-2,17,.,TRBJ1-1,CASSFQTGPSAGTEAFF,TGTGCCAGCAGCTTCCAGACAGGCCCCTCCGCGGGCACTGAAGCTTTCTTT
.,TRBV29-1,16,TRBD2,TRBJ2-7,CSVLNPAGEVQGEQYF,TGCAGCGTTCTGAACCCAGCGGGAGAGGTCCAAGGCGAGCAGTACTTC
once,TRBV7-9,13,.,TRBJ1-2,CASSLEGHTGYTF,TGTGCCAGCAGCTTAGAAGGGCATACAGGCTACACCTTC
.,TRBV19,19,TRBD1,TRBJ1-1,CASSIDRARQGAEDLEAFF,TGTGCCAGTAGTATAGATCGAGCGAGGCAGGGGGCGGAGGATCTTGAAGCTTTCTTT